This T cell receptor beta chain comes out of a study of PD-1 blockade in classical Hodgkin lymphoma. All the patients suffered relapse after autologous stem cell transplantation, and brentuximab vedotin exposure differed. The repertoire was sequenced with immunoSEQ multiplex PCR; TCRdb's copy has only in-frame clones and lacks some. The sample lists about 4,700 clones; around 67% were seen once. Trimming pared 6 bases from V and 1 base from J, leaving 15 bases between. Germline values: CDR1 SGHTA, CDR2 FQGNSA. The CDR3 length is 15 residues. A note on this clone: Its antigen is not identified.

Study results and limitations: Complete responders' baseline diversity resembled that of newly diagnosed patients.

The chain carries TRBV7-2 and TRBJ1-1; D perhaps matches TRBD1 (6 bases). This specimen was peripheral blood mononuclear cells (PBMCs), taken before the second cycle of nivolumab. This sequence originates from a human donor with classical Hodgkin lymphoma. In DNA form, the CDR3 reads TGTGCCAGCAGTGGGGGCCCAGGGTCGAACACTGAAGCTTTCTTT. Encoded protein: CASSGGPGSNTEAFF.